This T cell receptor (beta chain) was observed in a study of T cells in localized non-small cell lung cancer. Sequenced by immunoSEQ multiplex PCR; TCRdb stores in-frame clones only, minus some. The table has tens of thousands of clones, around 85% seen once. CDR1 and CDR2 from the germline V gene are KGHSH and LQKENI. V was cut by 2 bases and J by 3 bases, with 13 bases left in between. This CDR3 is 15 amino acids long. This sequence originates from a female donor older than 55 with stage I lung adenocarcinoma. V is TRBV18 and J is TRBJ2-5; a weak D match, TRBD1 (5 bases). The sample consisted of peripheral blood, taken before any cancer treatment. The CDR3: CASSPGAGLEETQYF. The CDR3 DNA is TGTGCCAGCTCACCAGGGGCTGGATTGGAAGAGACCCAGTACTTC. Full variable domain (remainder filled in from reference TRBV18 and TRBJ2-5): NAGVMQNPRHLVRRRGQEARLRCSPMKGHSHVYWYRQLPEEGLKFMVYLQKENIIDESGMPKERFSAEFPKEGPSILRIQQVVRGDSAAYFCASSPGAGLEETQYFGPGTRLLVL.